The source of this T cell receptor beta chain is a study of Graves' ophthalmopathy and Graves' hyperthyroidism. V was trimmed by 3 bases and J by 0 bases, leaving 11 bases between them. From germline, CDR1 is SQVTM and CDR2 ANQGSEA. The length of the CDR3 is 14 residues. RNA transcripts were the source from which TCR beta CDR3 regions were amplified. An initial RT-PCR round employing HTBI primers preceded a second-round multiplex PCR. A single record per CDR3 protein comes from TCRdb applying MiXCR to the multiplex PCR reads. This sample has over a million distinct CDR3 sequences; around a third occur once, and the top ten carry 11%. Ten or more counts support this clonotype.

The source is an adult man with Graves' hyperthyroidism. V usage is TRBV29-1 and J usage is TRBJ1-2, with a weak D call TRBD1 (5 bases). The sequencing input was peripheral blood or thyroid tissue (not recorded which). CDR3 sequence reads: CSVEIPGPNYGYTF. CDR3 coding DNA: TGCAGCGTTGAGATTCCAGGGCCTAACTATGGCTACACCTTC.